This passage covers 15 T cell receptor beta chains from one sample sequenced in a study of blood T cell repertoires in COVID-19. TCRdb's copy holds only in-frame clones and misses some; the assay was immunoSEQ multiplex PCR. The sample records more than 70,000 clones, 65% to 90% being singletons. Specimen: peripheral blood. The receptors here all came from a man aged 80 or over with active or convalescent COVID-19.

The gene calls are TRBV10-3 and TRBJ2-7, with D perhaps matching TRBD1 (6 bases). Germline assignment: CDR1 ENHRY and CDR2 SYGVKD. The CDR3 has 16 amino acids. V lost 3 bases and J 2 bases, leaving 17 bases between the germline ends. In DNA form, the CDR3 reads TGTGCCATCAGTGAACACCGGGACACAAGTGCCTACGAGCAGTACTTC. Translating it yields CAISEHRDTSAYEQYF.

V is TRBV19 and J is TRBJ1-3; D not resolved. CDR3 size: 15 residues. Trimming removed 5 bases from V and 0 bases from J, with 11 bases in between. CDR1 is LNHDA, CDR2 SQIVND, per germline (reference sequence). The CDR3 DNA is TGTGCCAGTAGTGAGACACTGAGCTCTGGAAACACCATATATTTT. Its translation: CASSETLSSGNTIYF.

The rearrangement links TRBV18 to TRBJ2-7, with 7 positions matching TRBD1. CDR1 KGHSH and CDR2 LQKENI come from the germline V gene. This CDR3 has 15 residues. Unmatched junction bases numbered 8, after V lost 6 bases and J lost 0 bases. CDR3 sequence reads: CASSYQGVGSYEQYF. The DNA for the CDR3 is TGTGCCAGCTCGTACCAGGGGGTGGGCTCCTACGAGCAGTACTTC.

The V gene is TRBV5-6, the J gene TRBJ2-2, with 10 bases that match TRBD2. The CDR3 is made up of 15 amino acids. V gave up 4 bases and J gave up 4 bases; unmatched junction bases: 4. CDR1 is SGHDT and CDR2 is YYEEEE in the germline V gene. The chain's CDR3 is CASSLLAGSTGELFF. In DNA form, the CDR3 reads TGTGCCAGCAGCCTACTAGCGGGAAGCACCGGGGAGCTGTTTTTT.

This clone was found once. The chain is built from TRBV5-1 and TRBJ2-1; TRBD2 might be the D (6 bases). The CDR3 is made up of 16 amino acids. The V end lost 2 bases, the J end lost 0 bases, and 12 bases lay between the germline ends. The germline gives CDR1 SGHRS, CDR2 YFSETQ. The CDR3 DNA reads as TGCGCCAGCAGCTTCCGCCTAGCGACCTCCTACAATGAGCAGTTCTTC. Protein: CASSFRLATSYNEQFF.

The genes are TRBV4-2 and TRBJ1-4, with 8 bases that match TRBD1. CDR3 length: 15 residues. Per germline, CDR1 LGHNA and CDR2 YNFKEQ. V was clipped by 1 base and J by 3 bases; unmatched bases: 1. The CDR3 DNA reads TGTGCCAGCAGCCAAGTACAGGGGGCTAATGAAAAACTGTTTTTT. The encoded protein is CASSQVQGANEKLFF.

The J gene is TRBJ1-5, the V gene TRBV19; D is unresolved. Germline CDR1 and CDR2: LNHDA and SQIVND (reference sequence). V lost 7 bases, J lost 1 base, and 11 bases lay in between. The CDR3 contains 14 residues. The CDR3 DNA is TGTGCCAGTAAATACAGCAGAAGCAATCAGCCCCAGCATTTT. Translation: CASKYSRSNQPQHF.

This chain connects TRBV24-1 to TRBJ2-7, with TRBD2 matching 11 bases. Germline trimming cut 2 bases from V and 2 bases from J; bases unmatched to any gene: 4. The CDR3 totals 16 residues. The germline CDR1 and CDR2 sequences are KGHDR and SFDVKD. The CDR3 DNA follows: TGTGCCACCAGTGATTCCGGGACTAGCGGTCCCTACGAGCAGTACTTC. It is translated as CATSDSGTSGPYEQYF.

V usage is TRBV7-9 and J usage is TRBJ2-6; D unresolved. This CDR3 is built from 14 residues. Germline V gene lookup returns CDR1 SEHNR and CDR2 FQNEAQ (reference sequence). Trimming removed 3 bases at V and 1 base at J, with 4 bases between. In nucleotides, the CDR3 is TGTGCCAGCAGCTTGGCATCTGGGGCCAACGTCCTGACTTTC. Its translation: CASSLASGANVLTF.

This chain connects TRBV5-1 to TRBJ1-6, with 7 bases matching TRBD1. The CDR3 is 14 amino acids. V shed 2 bases and J 10 bases; nucleotides not matched to a gene: 6. Germline V gene sequence: CDR1 SGHRS, CDR2 YFSETQ. The CDR3 coding sequence is TGCGCCAGCAGCTTTTCAGGGGGAGGATCACCCCTCCACTTT. It codes for CASSFSGGGSPLHF.

The chain carries TRBV18 and TRBJ1-1; D is unclear. The V end lost 1 base, the J end lost 3 bases, and 18 bases lay between the germline ends. CDR1 is KGHSH, CDR2 LQKENI, per germline. This CDR3 is 17 amino acids long. The CDR3: CASSPLAISRKYTEAFF. CDR3 coding DNA: TGTGCCAGCTCACCACTGGCAATCTCCAGGAAGTACACTGAAGCTTTCTTT.

The genes are TRBV6-1 and TRBJ2-5, with a weak D call TRBD2 (5 bases). Trimming took off 4 bases at V and 2 bases at J, with 17 bases between the two ends. Germline V gene sequence: CDR1 MNHNS, CDR2 SASEGT. The CDR3 consists of 16 residues. The CDR3 protein is CASSVLVGSAQETQYF. The CDR3, as DNA: TGTGCCAGCAGTGTTCTAGTAGGTAGCGCACAAGAGACCCAGTACTTC.

The rearrangement uses TRBV19 and TRBJ1-4; a possible D gene is TRBD1 (5 bases). The CDR3 length is 14 residues. The V end lost 6 bases, the J end lost 6 bases, and 14 bases lay between the germline ends. Germline V gene sequence: CDR1 LNHDA, CDR2 SQIVND (reference sequence). CDR3 in DNA: TGTGCCAGTAGCCCGGCCGGGGGTTATGAAAAACTGTTTTTT. This gives the protein CASSPAGGYEKLFF.

The rearrangement uses TRBV21-1 and TRBJ2-1; the DNA was not compared with TRBD2, the D call given in the table. TRBV21-1 is deemed a pseudogene. The CDR3 extends over 12 amino acids. CDR3 amino acids: CASTTAYNEQFF. The CDR3, as DNA: TGTGCCAGCACGACTGCATACAATGAGCAGTTCTTC.

The chain joins TRBV5-8 to TRBJ1-1; 8 bases are a match to TRBD1. Germline V gene data show CDR1 as SGHTS and CDR2 as YDEGEE. J lost 4 bases, V lost 2 bases, and 10 bases had no gene match. The CDR3 is 16 residues long. In DNA form, the CDR3 reads TGTGCCAGCAGCTTAGGGACAGGATCTGGGGGCACTGAAGCTTTCTTT. Translation gives CASSLGTGSGGTEAFF.